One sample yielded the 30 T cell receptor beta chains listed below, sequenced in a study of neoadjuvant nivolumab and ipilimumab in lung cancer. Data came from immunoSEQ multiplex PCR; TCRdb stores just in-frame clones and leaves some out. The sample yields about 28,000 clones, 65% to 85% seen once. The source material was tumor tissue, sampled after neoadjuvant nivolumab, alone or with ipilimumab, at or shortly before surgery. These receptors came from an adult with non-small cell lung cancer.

The chain's CDR3 is CASSFLAGSPLHF. The CDR3 region has the DNA TGTGCCAGCAGTTTTCTCGCGGGTTCACCCCTCCACTTT. The chain joins TRBV28 to TRBJ1-6; D is unresolved. The germline V gene has CDR1 MDHEN and CDR2 SYDVKM. V was pared by 3 bases and J by 9 bases, with 9 bases between. The CDR3 contains 13 residues.

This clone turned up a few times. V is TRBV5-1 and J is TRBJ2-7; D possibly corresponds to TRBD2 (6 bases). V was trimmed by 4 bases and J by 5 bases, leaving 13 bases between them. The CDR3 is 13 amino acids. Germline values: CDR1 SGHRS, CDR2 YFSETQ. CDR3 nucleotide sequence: TGCGCCAGCAGCGGGCCGGGGGATGACGAGCAGTACTTC. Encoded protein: CASSGPGDDEQYF.

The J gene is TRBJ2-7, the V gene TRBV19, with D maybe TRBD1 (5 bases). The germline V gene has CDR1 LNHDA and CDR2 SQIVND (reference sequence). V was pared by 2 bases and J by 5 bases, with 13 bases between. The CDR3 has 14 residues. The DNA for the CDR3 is TGTGCCAGTAGTATATTCCCCGCCAGGGACGAGCAGTACTTC. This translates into CASSIFPARDEQYF.

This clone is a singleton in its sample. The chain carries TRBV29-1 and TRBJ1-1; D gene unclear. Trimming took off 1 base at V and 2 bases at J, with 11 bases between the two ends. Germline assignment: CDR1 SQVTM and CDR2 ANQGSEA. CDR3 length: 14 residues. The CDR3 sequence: CSVEGFPVNTEAFF. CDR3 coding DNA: TGCAGCGTTGAAGGGTTCCCGGTCAACACTGAAGCTTTCTTT.

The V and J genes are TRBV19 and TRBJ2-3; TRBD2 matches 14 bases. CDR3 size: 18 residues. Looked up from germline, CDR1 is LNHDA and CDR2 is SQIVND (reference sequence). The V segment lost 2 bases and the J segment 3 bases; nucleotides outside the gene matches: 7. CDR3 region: CASSILGLAGEGTDTQYF. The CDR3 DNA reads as TGTGCCAGTAGTATACTGGGACTAGCGGGAGAAGGAACAGATACGCAGTATTTT. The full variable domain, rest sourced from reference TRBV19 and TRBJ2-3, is DGGITQSPKYLFRKEGQNVTLSCEQNLNHDAMYWYRQDPGQGLRLIYYSQIVNDFQKGDIAEGYSVSREKKESFPLTVTSAQKNPTAFYLCASSILGLAGEGTDTQYFGPGTRLTVL.

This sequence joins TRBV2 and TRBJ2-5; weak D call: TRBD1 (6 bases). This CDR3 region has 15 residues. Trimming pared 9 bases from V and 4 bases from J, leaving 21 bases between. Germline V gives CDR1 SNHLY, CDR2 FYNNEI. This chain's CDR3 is CARGGARADGETQYF. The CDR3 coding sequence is TGTGCCAGAGGGGGAGCCAGGGCAGATGGAGAGACCCAGTACTTC.

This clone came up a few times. CDR3 sequence: CASSLEPGDQPQHF. CDR3 nucleotides: TGTGCCAGCAGCTTAGAGCCTGGGGACCAGCCCCAGCATTTT. This rearrangement joins TRBV11-2 to TRBJ1-5; tentative D call: TRBD1 (5 bases). Germline CDR1 reads SGHAT; CDR2 reads FQNNGV. V dropped 0 bases and J dropped 7 bases, with 10 bases sitting between them. CDR3 length: 14 residues.

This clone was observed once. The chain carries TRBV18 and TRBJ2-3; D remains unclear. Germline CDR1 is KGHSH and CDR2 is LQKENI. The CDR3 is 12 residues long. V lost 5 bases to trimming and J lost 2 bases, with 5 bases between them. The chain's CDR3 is CASSAPTDTQYF. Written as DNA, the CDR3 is TGTGCCAGCTCAGCCCCCACAGATACGCAGTATTTT.

CDR3 in DNA: TGTGCCAGCTCAATCGGCAGAAACACTGAAGCTTTCTTT. It translates to CASSIGRNTEAFF. This chain links TRBV18 with TRBJ1-1; D uncertain. The V end was cut by 5 bases, the J end by 2 bases, with 9 bases between. Germline CDR1 is KGHSH and CDR2 is LQKENI. The CDR3 contains 13 residues.

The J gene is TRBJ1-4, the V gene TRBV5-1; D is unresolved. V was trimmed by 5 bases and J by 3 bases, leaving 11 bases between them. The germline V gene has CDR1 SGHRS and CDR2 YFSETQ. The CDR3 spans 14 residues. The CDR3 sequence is CASRPVGANEKLFF. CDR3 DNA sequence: TGCGCCAGCAGGCCGGTCGGGGCTAATGAAAAACTGTTTTTT.

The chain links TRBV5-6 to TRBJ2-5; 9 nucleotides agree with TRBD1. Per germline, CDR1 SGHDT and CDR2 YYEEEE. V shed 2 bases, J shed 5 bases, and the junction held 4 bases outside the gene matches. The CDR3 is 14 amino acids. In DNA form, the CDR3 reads TGTGCCAGCAGCTTTGGGACAGGGTACGAGACCCAGTACTTC. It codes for CASSFGTGYETQYF.

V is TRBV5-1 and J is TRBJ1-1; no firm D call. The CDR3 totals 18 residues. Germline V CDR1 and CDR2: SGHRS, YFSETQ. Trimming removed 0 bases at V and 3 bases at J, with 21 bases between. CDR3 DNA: TGCGCCAGCAGCTTGGCCAACTTTCGCCAGATTAGGGACACTGAAGCTTTCTTT. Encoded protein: CASSLANFRQIRDTEAFF.

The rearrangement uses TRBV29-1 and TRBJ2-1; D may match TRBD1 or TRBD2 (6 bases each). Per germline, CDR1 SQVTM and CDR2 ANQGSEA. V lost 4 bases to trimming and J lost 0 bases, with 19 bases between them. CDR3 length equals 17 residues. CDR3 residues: CSVGGISEGGSYNEQFF. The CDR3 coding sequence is TGCAGCGTTGGAGGGATTAGCGAGGGGGGCTCCTACAATGAGCAGTTCTTC.

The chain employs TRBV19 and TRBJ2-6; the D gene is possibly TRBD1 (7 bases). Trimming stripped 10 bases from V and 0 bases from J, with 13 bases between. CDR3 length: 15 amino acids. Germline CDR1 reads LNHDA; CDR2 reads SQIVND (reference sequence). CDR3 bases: TGTGCCACCGGACAGGAGGGCTCTGGGGCCAACGTCCTGACTTTC. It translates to CATGQEGSGANVLTF.

The CDR3 sequence: CASSLGGQGFGDTQYF. The CDR3 DNA follows: TGTGCCAGCAGCTTAGGGGGACAGGGGTTTGGAGATACGCAGTATTTT. The V call is TRBV11-3, the J call TRBJ2-3; the match to TRBD1 covers 10 bases. With V trimmed by 1 base and J by 5 bases, 6 bases remained unmatched. This CDR3 region has 16 residues. The germline V gene has CDR1 SGHNT and CDR2 YENEEA.

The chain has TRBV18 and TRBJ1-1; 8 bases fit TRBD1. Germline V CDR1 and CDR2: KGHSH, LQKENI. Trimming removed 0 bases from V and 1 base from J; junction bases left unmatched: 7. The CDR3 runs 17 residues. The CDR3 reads CASSPPGQVVGNTEAFF. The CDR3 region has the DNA TGTGCCAGCTCACCACCGGGACAGGTGGTTGGGAACACTGAAGCTTTCTTT.

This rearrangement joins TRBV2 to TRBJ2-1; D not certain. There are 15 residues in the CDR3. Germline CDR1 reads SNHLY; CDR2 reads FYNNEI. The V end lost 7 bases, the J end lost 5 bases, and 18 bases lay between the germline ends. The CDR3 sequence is CASNGLTNSNNEQFF. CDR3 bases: TGTGCCAGCAATGGGCTAACAAACAGTAACAATGAGCAGTTCTTC.

CDR3 in DNA: TGCGCCAGCAGCTTTGGTATGACGGCCGGCACAGCTAATGAAAAACTGTTTTTT. As protein: CASSFGMTAGTANEKLFF. The rearrangement joins TRBV5-1 to TRBJ1-4; D is uncertain. Germline values: CDR1 SGHRS, CDR2 YFSETQ. The CDR3 contains 18 residues. Trimming took 2 bases from V and 3 from J, leaving 20 bases between them.

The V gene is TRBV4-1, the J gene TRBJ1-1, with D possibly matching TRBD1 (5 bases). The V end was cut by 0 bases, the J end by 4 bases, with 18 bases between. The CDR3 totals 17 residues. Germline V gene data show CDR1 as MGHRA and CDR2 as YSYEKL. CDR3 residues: CASSQDLVGGAITEAFF. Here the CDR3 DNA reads TGCGCCAGCAGCCAAGATCTTGTGGGGGGAGCGATCACTGAAGCTTTCTTT.

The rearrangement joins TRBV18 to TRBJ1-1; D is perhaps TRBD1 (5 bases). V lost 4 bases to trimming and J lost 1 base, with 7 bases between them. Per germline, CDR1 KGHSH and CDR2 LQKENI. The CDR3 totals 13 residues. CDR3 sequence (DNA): TGTGCCAGCTCACTACAGGAGAACACTGAAGCTTTCTTT. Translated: CASSLQENTEAFF.

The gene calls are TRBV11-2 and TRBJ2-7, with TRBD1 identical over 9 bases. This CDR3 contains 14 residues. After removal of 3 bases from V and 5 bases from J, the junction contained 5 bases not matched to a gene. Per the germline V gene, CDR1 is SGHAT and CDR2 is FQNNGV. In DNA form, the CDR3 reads TGTGCCAGCAGCTTCCGGACAGGGGCTGACGAGCAGTACTTC. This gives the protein CASSFRTGADEQYF. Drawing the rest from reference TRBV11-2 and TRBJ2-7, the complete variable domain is EAGVAQSPRYKIIEKRQSVAFWCNPISGHATLYWYQQILGQGPKLLIQFQNNGVVDDSQLPKDRFSAERLKGVDSTLKIQPAKLEDSAVYLCASSFRTGADEQYFGPGTRLTVT.

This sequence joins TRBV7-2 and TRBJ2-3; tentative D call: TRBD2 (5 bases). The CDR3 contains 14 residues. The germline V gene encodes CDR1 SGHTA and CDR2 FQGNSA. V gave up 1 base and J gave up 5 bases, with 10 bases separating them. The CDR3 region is CASSLGIGGDTQYF. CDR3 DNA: TGTGCCAGCAGCTTAGGGATTGGAGGAGATACGCAGTATTTT.

CDR3 loop: CASSIDGSTDTQYF. The DNA for the CDR3 is TGTGCCAGTAGTATAGACGGGAGCACAGATACGCAGTATTTT. The J gene is TRBJ2-3, the V gene TRBV19; no clear D gene. The CDR3 is made up of 14 amino acids. Germline CDR1 reads LNHDA; CDR2 reads SQIVND (reference sequence). Trimming left V 0 bases short and J 0 bases short, with 4 bases between. Full variable domain (missing parts from reference TRBV19 and TRBJ2-3): DGGITQSPKYLFRKEGQNVTLSCEQNLNHDAMYWYRQDPGQGLRLIYYSQIVNDFQKGDIAEGYSVSREKKESFPLTVTSAQKNPTAFYLCASSIDGSTDTQYFGPGTRLTVL.

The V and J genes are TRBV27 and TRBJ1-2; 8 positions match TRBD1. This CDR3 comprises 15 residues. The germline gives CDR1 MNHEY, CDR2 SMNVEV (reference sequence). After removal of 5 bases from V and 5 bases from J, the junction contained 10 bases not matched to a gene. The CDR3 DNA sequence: TGTGCCAGCAGTCAGCGGGACAGGCCGATATATGGCTACACCTTC. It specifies CASSQRDRPIYGYTF.

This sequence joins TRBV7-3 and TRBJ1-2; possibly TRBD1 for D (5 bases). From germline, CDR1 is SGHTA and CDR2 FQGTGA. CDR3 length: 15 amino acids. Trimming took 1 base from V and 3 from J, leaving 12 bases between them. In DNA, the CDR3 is TGTGCCAGCAGCTTAATGGGACCGCATGACTATGGCTACACCTTC. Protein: CASSLMGPHDYGYTF.

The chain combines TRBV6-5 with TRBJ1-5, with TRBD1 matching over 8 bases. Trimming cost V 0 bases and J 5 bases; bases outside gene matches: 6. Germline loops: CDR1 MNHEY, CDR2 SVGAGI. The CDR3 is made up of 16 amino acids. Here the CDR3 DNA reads TGTGCCAGCAGTTACTCACATACGACAGGGGATCAGCCCCAGCATTTT. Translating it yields CASSYSHTTGDQPQHF.

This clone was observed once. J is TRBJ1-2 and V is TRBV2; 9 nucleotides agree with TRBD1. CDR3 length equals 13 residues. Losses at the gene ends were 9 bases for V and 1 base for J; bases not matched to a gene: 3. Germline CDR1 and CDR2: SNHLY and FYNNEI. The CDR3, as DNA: TGTGCCAGTGGGACAGGGTTTAACTATGGCTACACCTTC. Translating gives CASGTGFNYGYTF.

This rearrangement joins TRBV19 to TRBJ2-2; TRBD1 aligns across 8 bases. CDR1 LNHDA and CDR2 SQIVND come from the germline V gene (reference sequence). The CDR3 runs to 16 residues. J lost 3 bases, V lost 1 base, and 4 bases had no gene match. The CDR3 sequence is CASSIGNRGYTGELFF. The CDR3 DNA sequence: TGTGCCAGTAGTATAGGGAACAGGGGGTACACCGGGGAGCTGTTTTTT.

This chain's CDR3 is CASSASGSTSGNTIYF. The CDR3 DNA is TGTGCCAGCAGCGCCTCCGGGTCCACCTCTGGAAACACCATATATTTT. The chain carries TRBV7-9 and TRBJ1-3; no definite D call. Germline V gene lookup returns CDR1 SEHNR and CDR2 FQNEAQ (reference sequence). Trimming removed 5 bases from V and 0 bases from J, with 14 bases in between. This CDR3 region has 16 residues.

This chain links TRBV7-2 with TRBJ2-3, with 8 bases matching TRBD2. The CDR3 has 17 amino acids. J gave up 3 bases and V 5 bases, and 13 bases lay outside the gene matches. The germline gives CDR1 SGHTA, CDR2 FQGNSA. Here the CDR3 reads CASSPLASGLGTDTQYF. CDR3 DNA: TGTGCCAGCAGCCCCCTTGCTAGCGGGTTGGGTACAGATACGCAGTATTTT.